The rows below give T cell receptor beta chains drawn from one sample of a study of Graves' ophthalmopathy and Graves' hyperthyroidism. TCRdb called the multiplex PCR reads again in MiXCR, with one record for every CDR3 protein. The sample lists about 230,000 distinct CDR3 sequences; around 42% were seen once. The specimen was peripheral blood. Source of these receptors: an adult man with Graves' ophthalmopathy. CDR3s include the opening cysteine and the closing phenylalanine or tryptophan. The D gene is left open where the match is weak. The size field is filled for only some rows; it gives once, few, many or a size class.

CDR3 DNA: TGTGCCAGCAGTGACGGACCAGTGCCGCATGGCTACACCTTC
CDR3 protein: CASSDGPVPHGYTF
J gene: TRBJ1-2
D gene: NA
clone size: NA
CDR3 length: 14
V gene: TRBV12-3/TRBV12-4

CDR3 DNA: TGTGCCAGCAGCGACGGGACGGGTCCCAGCGAGCAGTACTTC
CDR3 protein: CASSDGTGPSEQYF
J gene: TRBJ2-7
D gene: NA
clone size: many
CDR3 length: 14
V gene: TRBV7-9

CDR3 DNA: TGTGCCAGCAGGCCCGGGACAGGGTTAAACAGGGGAGCTTTCTTT
CDR3 protein: CASRPGTGLNRGAFF
J gene: TRBJ1-1
D gene: TRBD1
clone size: NA
CDR3 length: 15
V gene: TRBV11-2

CDR3 DNA: TGTGCCAGCAGCTTTTGGACGGGTGGGAATGAAAAACTGTTTTTT
CDR3 protein: CASSFWTGGNEKLFF
J gene: TRBJ1-4
D gene: NA
clone size: NA
CDR3 length: 15
V gene: TRBV7-9

CDR3 DNA: TGTGCCAGCAGTGGACAGGGTCCCATGAACACTGAAGCTTTCTTT
CDR3 protein: CASSGQGPMNTEAFF
J gene: TRBJ1-1
D gene: TRBD1
clone size: NA
CDR3 length: 15
V gene: TRBV12-3/TRBV12-4

CDR3 DNA: TGCAGTGCTCGAAAATCGCGGGGGGGCTACGAGCAGTACTTC
CDR3 protein: CSARKSRGGYEQYF
J gene: TRBJ2-7
D gene: TRBD2
clone size: few
CDR3 length: 14
V gene: TRBV20-1

CDR3 DNA: TGTGCCAGCAGTGAAGCGCCCGGCACTGAAGCTTTCTTT
CDR3 protein: CASSEAPGTEAFF
J gene: TRBJ1-1
D gene: NA
clone size: NA
CDR3 length: 13
V gene: TRBV7-2

CDR3 DNA: TGTGCCAGCAGCATTAGGAGGAACACTGAAGCTTTCTTT
CDR3 protein: CASSIRRNTEAFF
J gene: TRBJ1-1
D gene: NA
clone size: once
CDR3 length: 13
V gene: TRBV5-6

CDR3 DNA: TGTGCCAGCAGCTCGATACGCCGGGGACAGCTCAACTCTGGGGCCAACGTCCTGACTTTC
CDR3 protein: CASSSIRRGQLNSGANVLTF
J gene: TRBJ2-6
D gene: TRBD1
clone size: NA
CDR3 length: 20
V gene: TRBV7-8

CDR3 DNA: TGTGCCAGTAGTATTCGGGACGGACGTACGGGCTACACCTTC
CDR3 protein: CASSIRDGRTGYTF
J gene: TRBJ1-2
D gene: NA
clone size: once
CDR3 length: 14
V gene: TRBV19

CDR3 DNA: TGTGCCACCCAGACAGGGGTCGGGGCCAACGCCCTGACTTTC
CDR3 protein: CATQTGVGANALTF
J gene: TRBJ2-6
D gene: TRBD1
clone size: NA
CDR3 length: 14
V gene: TRBV19

CDR3 DNA: TGTGCCAGCAGCTTCCCGGGACAGGGGGTCGGGGACGAGCAGTACTTC
CDR3 protein: CASSFPGQGVGDEQYF
J gene: TRBJ2-7
D gene: TRBD1
clone size: few
CDR3 length: 16
V gene: TRBV7-9

CDR3 DNA: TGTGCCAGCAGCCTGGGGACCACGGGGGAGCAGTACTTC
CDR3 protein: CASSLGTTGEQYF
J gene: TRBJ2-7
D gene: NA
clone size: few
CDR3 length: 13
V gene: TRBV11-2

CDR3 DNA: TGTGCCAGCACTCAGACTAGCGGGGGCGTAGAGACCCAGTACTTC
CDR3 protein: CASTQTSGGVETQYF
J gene: TRBJ2-5
D gene: TRBD2
clone size: NA
CDR3 length: 15
V gene: TRBV7-2

CDR3 DNA: TGTGCCACCAGCGGTGCAGGCTCTGGGGCCAACGTCCTGACTTTC
CDR3 protein: CATSGAGSGANVLTF
J gene: TRBJ2-6
D gene: NA
clone size: many
CDR3 length: 15
V gene: TRBV15